The present T cell receptor (beta chain) was sequenced within a study of T-cell reconstitution after alpha-beta-depleted transplantation in children. Unique molecular identifiers tagged the TCRbeta library. In TCRdb, the PCR reads were re-called with MiXCR into one record per CDR3 protein. Among around 400,000 distinct CDR3 sequences listed, roughly 10% were seen once. CDR1 KGHSH and CDR2 LQKENI come from the germline V gene. The CDR3 loop spans 14 amino acids. Trimming removed 3 bases from V and 8 bases from J, with 14 bases in between. The sequence derives from a human donor who donated a stem cell graft to a child with acute myeloid leukemia. The sample consisted of PBMCs from the stem cell graft donor, taken from the stem cell graft. The V gene is TRBV18, the J gene TRBJ2-1; TRBD2 is a possible D gene (6 bases). The DNA for the CDR3 is TGTGCCAGCTCACCCAGTCACGGGAGTGATGAGCAGTTCTTC. This encodes CASSPSHGSDEQFF.